This T cell receptor (beta chain) was sequenced for a study of cytomegalovirus exposure and HLA in healthy donors. The overall study: Around 200 million T cells yielded 117 million unique TCR beta sequences, as an earlier analysis found. Notes on the study in general: Analysis was performed later, and it showed HLA-associated TCR beta chains to be more clonally expanded than equally common others. A few CMV-associated chains were confirmed in vitro to be specific for CMV antigens.

In the case of this clone: The antigen is not known.

Healthy people donating bone marrow made up the donors. The PCR had 60 Vbeta and 13 Jbeta primers. The repertoire was sequenced with immunoSEQ multiplex PCR; TCRdb's copy has only in-frame clones and lacks some. Found here are some 150,000 clones, 50% to 75% of them singletons; the top ten hold 7% to 8.5%. The specimen sequenced was PBMCs. The source is a woman aged 55-70 years in good health and CMV-seropositive.

CDR3 region: CASSLGASGTEAFF. The DNA for the CDR3 is TGTGCCAGCAGCCTAGGGGCTAGTGGCACTGAAGCTTTCTTT. This chain connects TRBV27 to TRBJ1-1; TRBD1 might be the D (5 bases). Per the germline V gene, CDR1 is MNHEY and CDR2 is SMNVEV (reference sequence). Trimming removed 6 bases at V and 4 bases at J, with 15 bases between. This CDR3 region has 14 residues.